This T cell receptor beta chain is from a study of cytomegalovirus exposure and HLA in healthy donors. V lost 0 bases, J lost 2 bases, and 5 bases lay in between. The CDR3 is made up of 14 amino acids. Per the germline V gene, CDR1 is LGHNA and CDR2 is YNFKEQ. In the PCR, 60 Vbeta and 13 Jbeta primers were used. As processed by the authors: Later analysis identified 80 million to 85 million unique TCR beta chains, approximately 11 million shared. Assay: immunoSEQ multiplex PCR; the TCRdb copy retains only in-frame clones and omits some. V, J and clone size were drawn from that table, and D and trimming were deduced from the DNA. The table records roughly 120,000 clones, roughly four fifths of them present only once. Overall study findings and caveats: Upon later analysis, TCR association rates were observed to vary by HLA locus, being highest for DRB1 and lowest for HLA-C. In a later analysis, a missense DCLRE1C variant was linked to TCR beta V- and J-gene trimming. Association with HLA alleles at 0.05 false discovery rate was found for about 17,000 TCR beta sequences in a later analysis.

As to this clone: Its target is unknown.

The receptor comes from a man aged 45-65 years in good health and CMV-seronegative. This rearrangement joins TRBV4-2 to TRBJ1-5; D uncertain. The sample comprised PBMCs. The CDR3 loop is CASSQEPGNQPQHF. The CDR3, as DNA: TGTGCCAGCAGCCAAGAACCAGGCAATCAGCCCCAGCATTTT.